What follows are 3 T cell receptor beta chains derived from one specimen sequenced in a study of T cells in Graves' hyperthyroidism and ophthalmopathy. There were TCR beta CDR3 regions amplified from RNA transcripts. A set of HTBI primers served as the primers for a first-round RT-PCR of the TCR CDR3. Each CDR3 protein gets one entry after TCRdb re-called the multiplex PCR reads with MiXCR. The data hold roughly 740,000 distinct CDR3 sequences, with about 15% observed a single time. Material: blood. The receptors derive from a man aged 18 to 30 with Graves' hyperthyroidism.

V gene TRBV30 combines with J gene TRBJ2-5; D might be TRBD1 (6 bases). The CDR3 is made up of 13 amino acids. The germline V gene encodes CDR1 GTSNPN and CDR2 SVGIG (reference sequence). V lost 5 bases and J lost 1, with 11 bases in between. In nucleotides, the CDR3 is TGTGCCTGGGATACAGGGTTCCAAGAGACCCAGTACTTC. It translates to CAWDTGFQETQYF.

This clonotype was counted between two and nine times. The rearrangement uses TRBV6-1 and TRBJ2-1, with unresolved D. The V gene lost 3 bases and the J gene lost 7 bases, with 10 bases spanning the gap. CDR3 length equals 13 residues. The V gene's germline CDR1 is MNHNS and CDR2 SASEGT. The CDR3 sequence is CASSDLDPNEQFF. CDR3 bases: TGTGCCAGCAGTGACCTTGACCCGAATGAGCAGTTCTTC.

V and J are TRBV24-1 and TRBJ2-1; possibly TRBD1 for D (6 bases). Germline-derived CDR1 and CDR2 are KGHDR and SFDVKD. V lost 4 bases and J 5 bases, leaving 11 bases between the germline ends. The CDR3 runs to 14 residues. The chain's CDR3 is CATSEQGTHNEQFF. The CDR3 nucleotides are TGTGCCACCAGTGAACAGGGAACCCACAATGAGCAGTTCTTC.